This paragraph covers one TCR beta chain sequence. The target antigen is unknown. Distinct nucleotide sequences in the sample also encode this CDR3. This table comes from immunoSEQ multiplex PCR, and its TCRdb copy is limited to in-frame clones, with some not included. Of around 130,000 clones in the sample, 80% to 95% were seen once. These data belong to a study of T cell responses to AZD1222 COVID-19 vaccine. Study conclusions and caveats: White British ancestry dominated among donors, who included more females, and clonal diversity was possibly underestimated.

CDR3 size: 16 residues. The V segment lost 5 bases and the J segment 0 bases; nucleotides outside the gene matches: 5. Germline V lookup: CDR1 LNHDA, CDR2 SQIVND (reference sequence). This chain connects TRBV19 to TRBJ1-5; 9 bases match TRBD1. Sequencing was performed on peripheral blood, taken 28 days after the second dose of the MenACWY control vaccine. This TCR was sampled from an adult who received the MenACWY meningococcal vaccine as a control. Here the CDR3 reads CASSPTGGNSNQPQHF. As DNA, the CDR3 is TGTGCCAGTAGTCCTACAGGGGGCAATAGCAATCAGCCCCAGCATTTT.